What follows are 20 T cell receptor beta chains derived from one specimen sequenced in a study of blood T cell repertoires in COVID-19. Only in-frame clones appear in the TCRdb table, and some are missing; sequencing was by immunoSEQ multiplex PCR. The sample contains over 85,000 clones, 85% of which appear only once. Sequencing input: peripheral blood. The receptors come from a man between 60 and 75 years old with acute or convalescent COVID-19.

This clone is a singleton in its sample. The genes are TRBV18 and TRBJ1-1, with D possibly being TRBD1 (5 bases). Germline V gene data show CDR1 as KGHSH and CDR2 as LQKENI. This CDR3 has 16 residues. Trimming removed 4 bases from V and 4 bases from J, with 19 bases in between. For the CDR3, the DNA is TGTGCCAGCTCACAAGCTACACCCGGTCAGGGCACTGAAGCTTTCTTT. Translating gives CASSQATPGQGTEAFF.

The chain's CDR3 is CASSYYYRNSPLHF. The DNA of the CDR3 is TGTGCCAGCAGTTACTATTACAGGAATTCACCCCTCCACTTT. The V gene is TRBV6-5, the J gene TRBJ1-6; tentative D call: TRBD1 (5 bases). The germline gives CDR1 MNHEY, CDR2 SVGAGI. The CDR3 length is 14 residues. V dropped 1 base and J dropped 7 bases, with 8 bases sitting between them.

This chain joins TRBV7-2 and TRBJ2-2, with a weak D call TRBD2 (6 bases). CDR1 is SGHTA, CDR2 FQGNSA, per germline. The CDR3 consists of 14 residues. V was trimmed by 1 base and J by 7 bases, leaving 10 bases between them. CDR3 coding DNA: TGTGCCAGCAGCTTAGACGGGGGAATCGGGGAGCTGTTTTTT. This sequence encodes CASSLDGGIGELFF.

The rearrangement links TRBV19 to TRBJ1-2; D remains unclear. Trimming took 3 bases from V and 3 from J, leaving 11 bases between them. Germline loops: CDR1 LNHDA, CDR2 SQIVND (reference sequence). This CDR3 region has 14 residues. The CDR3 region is CASSIRQAYYGYTF. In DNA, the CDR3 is TGTGCCAGTAGTATCCGGCAGGCGTACTATGGCTACACCTTC.

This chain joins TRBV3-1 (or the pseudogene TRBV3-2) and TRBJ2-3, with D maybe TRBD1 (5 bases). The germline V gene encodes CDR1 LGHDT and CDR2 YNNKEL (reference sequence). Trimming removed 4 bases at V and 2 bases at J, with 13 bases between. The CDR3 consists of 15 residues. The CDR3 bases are TGTGCCAGCAGCCTAGGGGCCTCTCCCACAGATACGCAGTATTTT. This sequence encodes CASSLGASPTDTQYF.

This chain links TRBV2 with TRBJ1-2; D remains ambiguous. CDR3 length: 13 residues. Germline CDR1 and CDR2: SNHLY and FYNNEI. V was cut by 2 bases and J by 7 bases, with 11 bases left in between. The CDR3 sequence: CASSEWPESGYTF. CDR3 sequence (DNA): TGTGCCAGCAGTGAATGGCCAGAAAGTGGCTACACCTTC.

The CDR3 region has the DNA TGTGCCAGCAGAAACCGGGACAGCTCTAACTATGGCTACACCTTC. Protein: CASRNRDSSNYGYTF. The chain uses TRBV6-6 and TRBJ1-2; TRBD1 matches at 7 bases. Germline-derived CDR1 and CDR2 are MNHNY and SVGAGI (reference sequence). J was trimmed by 0 bases and V by 6 bases; bases with no gene match: 7. This CDR3 region has 15 residues.

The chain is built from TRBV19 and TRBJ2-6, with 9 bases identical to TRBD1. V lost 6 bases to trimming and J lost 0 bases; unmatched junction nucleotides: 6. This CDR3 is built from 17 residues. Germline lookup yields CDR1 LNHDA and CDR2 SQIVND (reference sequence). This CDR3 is CASRPDRGDSGANVLTF. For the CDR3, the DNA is TGTGCCAGTAGACCCGACAGGGGGGACTCTGGGGCCAACGTCCTGACTTTC.

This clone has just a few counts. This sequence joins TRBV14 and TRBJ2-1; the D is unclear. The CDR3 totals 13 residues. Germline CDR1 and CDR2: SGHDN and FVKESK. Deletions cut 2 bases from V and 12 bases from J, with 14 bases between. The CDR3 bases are TGTGCCAGCAGCCAAATTCTAGGCCAAGCGCAGTTCTTC. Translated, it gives CASSQILGQAQFF. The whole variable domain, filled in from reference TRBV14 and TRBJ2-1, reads EAGVTQFPSHSVIEKGQTVTLRCDPISGHDNLYWYRRVMGKEIKFLLHFVKESKQDESGMPNNRFLAERTGGTYSTLKVQPAELEDSGVYFCASSQILGQAQFFGPGTRLTVL.

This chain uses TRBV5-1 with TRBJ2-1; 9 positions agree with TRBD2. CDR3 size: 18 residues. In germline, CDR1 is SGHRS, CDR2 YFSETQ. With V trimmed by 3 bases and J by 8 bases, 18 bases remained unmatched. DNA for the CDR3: TGCGCCAGCAGCTCGCCTCGGAGCGGGAGGACGACAAGGTATGAGCAGTTCTTC. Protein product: CASSSPRSGRTTRYEQFF.

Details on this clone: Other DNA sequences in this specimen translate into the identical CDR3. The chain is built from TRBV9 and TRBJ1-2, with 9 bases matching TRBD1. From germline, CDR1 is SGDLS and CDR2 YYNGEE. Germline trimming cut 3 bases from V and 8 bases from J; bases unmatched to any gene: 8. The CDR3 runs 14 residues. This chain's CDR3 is CASSALTGGDGYTF. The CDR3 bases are TGTGCCAGCAGCGCCTTAACAGGGGGCGACGGCTACACCTTC.

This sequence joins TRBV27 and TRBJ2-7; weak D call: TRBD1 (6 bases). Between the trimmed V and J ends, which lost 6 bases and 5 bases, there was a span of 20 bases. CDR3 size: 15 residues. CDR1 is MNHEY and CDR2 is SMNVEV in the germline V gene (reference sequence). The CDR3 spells CASSHSTGYKDEQYF. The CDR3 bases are TGTGCCAGCAGCCATAGCACAGGGTACAAGGACGAGCAGTACTTC.

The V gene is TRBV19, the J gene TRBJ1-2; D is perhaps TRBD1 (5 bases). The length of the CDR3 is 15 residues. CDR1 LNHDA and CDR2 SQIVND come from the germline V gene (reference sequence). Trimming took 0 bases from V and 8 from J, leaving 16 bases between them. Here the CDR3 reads CASSIDLEGHKGYTF. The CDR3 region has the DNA TGTGCCAGTAGTATAGATCTGGAGGGGCATAAAGGCTACACCTTC.

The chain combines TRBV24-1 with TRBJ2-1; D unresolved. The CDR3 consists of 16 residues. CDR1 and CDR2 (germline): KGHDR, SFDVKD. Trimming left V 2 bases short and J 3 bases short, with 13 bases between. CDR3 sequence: CATSDSNPAFYNEQFF. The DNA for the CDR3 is TGTGCCACCAGTGATTCGAACCCAGCGTTCTACAATGAGCAGTTCTTC.

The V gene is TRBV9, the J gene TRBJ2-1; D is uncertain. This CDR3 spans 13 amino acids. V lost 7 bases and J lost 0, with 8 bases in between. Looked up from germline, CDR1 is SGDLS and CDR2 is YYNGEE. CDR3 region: CASGSSSYNEQFF. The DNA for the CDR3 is TGTGCCAGCGGTAGCAGCTCCTACAATGAGCAGTTCTTC. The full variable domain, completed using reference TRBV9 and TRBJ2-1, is DSGVTQTPKHLITATGQRVTLRCSPRSGDLSVYWYQQSLDQGLQFLIQYYNGEERAKGNILERFSAQQFPDLHSELNLSSLELGDSALYFCASGSSSYNEQFFGPGTRLTVL.

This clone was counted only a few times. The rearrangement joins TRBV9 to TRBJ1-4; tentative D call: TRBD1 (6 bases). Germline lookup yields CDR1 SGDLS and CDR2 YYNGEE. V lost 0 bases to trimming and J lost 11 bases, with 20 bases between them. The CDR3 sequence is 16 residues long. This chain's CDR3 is CASSVEGRQELGKLFF. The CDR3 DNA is TGTGCCAGCAGCGTAGAGGGGAGACAGGAATTAGGGAAACTGTTTTTT.

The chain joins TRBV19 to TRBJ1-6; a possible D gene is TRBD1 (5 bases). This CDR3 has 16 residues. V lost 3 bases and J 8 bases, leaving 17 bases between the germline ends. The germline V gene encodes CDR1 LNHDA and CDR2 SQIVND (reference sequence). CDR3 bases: TGTGCCAGTAGTATTCGGACAAATCGAGGCGATTCACCCCTCCACTTT. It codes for CASSIRTNRGDSPLHF. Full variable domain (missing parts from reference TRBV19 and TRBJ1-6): DGGITQSPKYLFRKEGQNVTLSCEQNLNHDAMYWYRQDPGQGLRLIYYSQIVNDFQKGDIAEGYSVSREKKESFPLTVTSAQKNPTAFYLCASSIRTNRGDSPLHFGNGTRLTVT.

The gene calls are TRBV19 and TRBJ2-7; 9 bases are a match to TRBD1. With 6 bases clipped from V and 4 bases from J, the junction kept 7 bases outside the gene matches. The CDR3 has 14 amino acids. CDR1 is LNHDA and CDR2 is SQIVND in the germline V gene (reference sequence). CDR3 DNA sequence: TGTGCCAGTAGGAGCCGGGACAGGGATTACGAGCAGTACTTC. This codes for CASRSRDRDYEQYF.

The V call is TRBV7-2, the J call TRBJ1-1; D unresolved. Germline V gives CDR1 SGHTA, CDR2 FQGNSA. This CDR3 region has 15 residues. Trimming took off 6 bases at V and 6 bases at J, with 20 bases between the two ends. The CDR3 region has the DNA TGTGCCAGCAGAGGAACTAGGTTGAGCGGGGCTGAAGCTTTCTTT. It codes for CASRGTRLSGAEAFF.

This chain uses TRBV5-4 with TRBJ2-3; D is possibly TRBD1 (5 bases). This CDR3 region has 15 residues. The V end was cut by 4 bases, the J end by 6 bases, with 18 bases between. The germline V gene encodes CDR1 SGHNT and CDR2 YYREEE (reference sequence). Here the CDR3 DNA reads TGTGCCAGCAGCCAGGGTGCTTTGAGTTTCGATACGCAGTATTTT. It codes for CASSQGALSFDTQYF.